Reported below is one TCR beta chain. These data come from a study of naive and memory T cell subsets. Two oligonucleotides, mixed equimolar, formed the beta constant-region primer covering TRBC1 and TRBC2. One entry per CDR3 protein, called by TCRdb with MiXCR from the UMI-ligation and nested PCR reads. The table has some 150,000 distinct CDR3 sequences, about 17% seen once; the top ten hold about 0.14%. V lost 6 bases, J lost 4 bases, and 12 bases lay in between. This CDR3 has 13 amino acids. Germline assignment: CDR1 SQVTM and CDR2 ANQGSEA. The material sequenced was naive CD4+ T cells from blood. The rearrangement uses TRBV29-1 and TRBJ2-2, with a possible D match to TRBD2 (6 bases). The clonotype comes from a human donor in good health. The CDR3 coding sequence is TGCAGCGTAGCTCGGGGGACCACCGGGGAGCTGTTTTTT. Its translation: CSVARGTTGELFF.